The 4 T cell receptor beta chains below come from one sample, sequenced in a study of shared clonotypes between healthy human individuals. TCRdb's copy holds only in-frame clones and misses some; the assay was immunoSEQ multiplex PCR. The sample includes 2 million to 2.5 million clones, 90% to 95% of them seen just once. Input material: naive CD4+ T cells from PBMCs. This sample's subset: CD45RA+ positively selected. The receptors shown here come from a man aged 18 to 30 in good health. Some clones in this sample may be carry-over from other donors' samples.

This clone was detected only a few times. Other DNA sequences within the sample encode an identical CDR3. This chain connects TRBV5-1 to TRBJ1-5; no reliable D call. The germline V and J ends were trimmed by 0 bases and 1 base, with 8 bases remaining between them. The V gene's germline CDR1 is SGHRS and CDR2 YFSETQ. The CDR3 totals 15 residues. The CDR3 protein is CASSLEGISNQPQHF. The DNA for the CDR3 is TGCGCCAGCAGCTTGGAAGGGATAAGCAATCAGCCCCAGCATTTT.

As regards this clone: Additional DNA sequences in this sample encode the identical CDR3. The V and J genes are TRBV7-3 and TRBJ1-5; D is undetermined. The CDR3 runs to 13 residues. CDR1 is SGHTA, CDR2 FQGTGA, per germline. V gave up 5 bases and J gave up 5 bases, with 10 bases separating them. In DNA, the CDR3 is TGTGCCAGCAGCCCCGGTAGGGATCAGCCCCAGCATTTT. It is translated as CASSPGRDQPQHF.

The chain uses TRBV11-3 and TRBJ1-5; weak D call: TRBD1 (5 bases). Per the germline V gene, CDR1 is SGHNT and CDR2 is YENEEA. CDR3 length: 13 amino acids. V gave up 9 bases and J gave up 9 bases, with 18 bases separating them. CDR3 DNA sequence: TGTGCCAGGAACGGGGGAAAACGGCGGCCCCAGCATTTT. It yields the protein CARNGGKRRPQHF.

The CDR3 DNA is TGTGCCAGCAGTGACGGGGAATATACAGGAAACACCATATATTTT. Encoded protein: CASSDGEYTGNTIYF. The chain recombines TRBV2 with TRBJ1-3; D unclear. Germline CDR1 reads SNHLY; CDR2 reads FYNNEI. The CDR3 consists of 15 residues. The ends were cut back, 3 bases at V and 4 bases at J, with 13 bases in the middle.